This is a list of T cell receptor beta chains from one sample in a study of cytomegalovirus exposure and HLA in healthy donors. Sequencing used immunoSEQ multiplex PCR; TCRdb keeps in-frame clones, though not all of them. The table includes some 150,000 clones, 80% to 90% detected once. The sequenced sample was PBMCs. These receptors all stem from a woman aged 18 to 35 in good health and CMV-seronegative. CDR3s include the opening cysteine and the closing phenylalanine or tryptophan. Fields, in order: J gene, D gene, clone size, V gene, CDR3 DNA, CDR3 protein. D genes are given only for firm matches. Not every row has a clone size; where given, it reads once, few, many or a size class.

TRBJ1-6,TRBD1,-,TRBV9,TGTGCCAGCAGCGCGTGGGGACAGCTAAATTCACCCCTCCACTTT,CASSAWGQLNSPLHF
TRBJ2-7,-,-,TRBV28,TGTGCCAGCAGTTTGGGGCAAGACTACGAGCAGTACTTC,CASSLGQDYEQYF
TRBJ2-1,-,-,TRBV4-3,TGCGCCAGCAGCCAAGCGGTAAACTCCTACAATGAGCAGTTCTTC,CASSQAVNSYNEQFF
TRBJ1-2,-,-,TRBV21-1,TGTGCCAGCAGCGCCCACAGGGAATGGCATGGCTACACCTTC,CASSAHREWHGYTF
TRBJ2-7,TRBD1,once,TRBV5-3,TGTGCCAGATCTTACGGAACTTGGTGGGACAGGGCCTCCTACGAGCAGTACTTC,CARSYGTWWDRASYEQYF
TRBJ1-3,TRBD1,-,TRBV9,TGTGCCAGCACCCAGGGGGTTACTGGAAACACCATATATTTT,CASTQGVTGNTIYF
TRBJ2-7,-,-,TRBV19,TGTGCCAGTAGTATAACGAGTAGCGGCTACGAGCAGTACTTC,CASSITSSGYEQYF
TRBJ2-2,-,-,TRBV27,TGTGCCAGCAGTTTATTGGCCGGGACCGGGGAGCTGTTTTTT,CASSLLAGTGELFF
TRBJ1-4,-,-,TRBV10-3,TGTGCCAATTCCGGCGGGGAGGGTGAAAAACTGTTTTTT,CANSGGEGEKLFF
TRBJ1-1,-,-,TRBV28,TGTGCCAGCAGCTCATCCCTTCGGTCTGAAGCTTTCTTT,CASSSSLRSEAFF
TRBJ2-2,TRBD1,-,TRBV19,TGTGCCAGTAGGACAGGGGATTCGAACACCGGGGAGCTGTTTTTT,CASRTGDSNTGELFF
TRBJ1-6,TRBD1,once,TRBV28,TGTGCCAGCAGTCTGACCCTGCGACAGGGACCACGCTCACCCCTCCACTTT,CASSLTLRQGPRSPLHF
TRBJ2-1,-,-,TRBV11-2,TGTGCCAGCAGCTTGAGCGGGCAAACCTACAATGAGCAGTTCTTC,CASSLSGQTYNEQFF
TRBJ2-1,-,-,TRBV7-8,TGTGCCAGCAGCCTCCCGCGGGGTTGGTCCTACAATGAGCAGTTCTTC,CASSLPRGWSYNEQFF
TRBJ2-5,-,-,TRBV2,TGTGCCAGCACCCGGAGGGGGGGTGGGGAGACCCAGTACTTC,CASTRRGGGETQYF
TRBJ1-3,-,-,TRBV30,TGTGCCTGGCTAAACAGGGTAGGAAACACCATATATTTT,CAWLNRVGNTIYF
TRBJ2-7,-,few,TRBV7-2,TGTGCCAGCAGCCGCCGTGGGGGCGGGGGCACCTACGAGCAGTACTTC,CASSRRGGGGTYEQYF
TRBJ2-2,-,-,TRBV11-3,TGTGCCAGCAGCACCAAGCTATTTCCCACCGGGGAGCTGTTTTTT,CASSTKLFPTGELFF
TRBJ1-1,-,-,TRBV28,TGTGCCAGCAGTTACGAGAGTTCGAACACTGAAGCTTTCTTT,CASSYESSNTEAFF
TRBJ1-2,TRBD1,-,TRBV29-1,TGCAGCGCTGTACCTTGGGACAGGGACTATGGCTACACCTTC,CSAVPWDRDYGYTF
TRBJ2-1,-,-,TRBV11-2,TGTGCCAGCAGCTTAGGTCGGGGTTTCGCGGCCTCCTACAATGAGCAGTTCTTC,CASSLGRGFAASYNEQFF
TRBJ1-3,-,-,TRBV30,TGTGCCTGGAGTCGTGGAAACACCATATATTTT,CAWSRGNTIYF
TRBJ1-2,-,-,TRBV6-1,TGTGCCAGCAGTCGGGCAGGGGATCGTGACGGCTACACCTTC,CASSRAGDRDGYTF
TRBJ1-2,-,-,TRBV7-3,TGTGCCAGCAGCTCCGGACCCGAGGAGGCTTGTGGCTACACCTTC,CASSSGPEEACGYTF
TRBJ1-2,-,-,TRBV10-3,TGTGCCATCAGTACAGGGTATGGCTACACCTTC,CAISTGYGYTF
TRBJ1-2,-,-,TRBV6-1,TGTGCCACCGGGGATTCGACCTATGGCTACACCTTC,CATGDSTYGYTF
TRBJ1-2,-,-,TRBV28,TGTGCCAGCACCCCAGGGATAAGGGTCTATGGCTACACCTTC,CASTPGIRVYGYTF
TRBJ2-7,-,once,TRBV7-9,TGTGCCAGCAGCCGTTTGGCGGGTTCGTACTACGAGCAGTACTTC,CASSRLAGSYYEQYF
TRBJ1-2,TRBD1,-,TRBV30,TGTGCCGGAACCGGGACAGGGTTCGCTGGCGGCTACACCTTC,CAGTGTGFAGGYTF
TRBJ1-5,TRBD1,-,TRBV18,TGTGCCAGCTCCCCGGACAGGGTCAATCAGCCCCAGCATTTT,CASSPDRVNQPQHF
TRBJ2-6,-,few,TRBV27,TGTGCCAGCAGTTTAGGGAGCGGGGCCAACGTCCTGACTTTC,CASSLGSGANVLTF
TRBJ1-1,-,few,TRBV4-3,TGCGCCAGCAGCCAAGCCCTAGGGTCCGGGAGCACTGAAGCTTTCTTT,CASSQALGSGSTEAFF
TRBJ2-1,TRBD2,-,TRBV18,TGTGCCAGCTCACTAACTGGACTAGCGTCTTTCAATGAGCAGTTCTTC,CASSLTGLASFNEQFF
TRBJ1-5,-,-,TRBV27,TGTGCCAGCAGTCCACAGGGTAGAGGCAATCAGCCCCAGCATTTT,CASSPQGRGNQPQHF
TRBJ2-6,TRBD1,-,TRBV28,TGTGCCAGCAGACCAGGACAGGGTGGCTTTTCTGGGGCCAACGTCCTGACTTTC,CASRPGQGGFSGANVLTF
TRBJ2-1,-,-,TRBV30,TGTGCCTGGACGCGGGATTACAATGAGCAGTTCTTC,CAWTRDYNEQFF
TRBJ1-2,TRBD1,-,TRBV13,TGTGCCAGCAGCGATGTTATTAGGGACAGAACCTCTTATAACTATGGCTACACCTTC,CASSDVIRDRTSYNYGYTF
TRBJ2-3,TRBD1,-,TRBV29-1,TGCAGCCATCGGACAGGCCTAACTAGCACAGATACGCAGTATTTT,CSHRTGLTSTDTQYF
TRBJ1-2,-,-,TRBV10-2,TGCGCCACCGGGGGGAGCGACTATGGCTACACCTTC,CATGGSDYGYTF
TRBJ2-2,-,few,TRBV4-3,-,CASSPQAYPGSCFF
TRBJ2-7,TRBD1,-,TRBV9,TGTGCCAGCAGCGCCGGGACAGGGGACCTCTACGAGCAGTACTTC,CASSAGTGDLYEQYF
TRBJ2-3,TRBD2,-,TRBV18,TGTGCCAGCTCACCACTAGCGGGAGTGGGAGATACGCAGTATTTT,CASSPLAGVGDTQYF
TRBJ1-4,TRBD1,-,TRBV28,TGTGCCAGCAGCCGTCCACGGACAGGGGATGAAAAACTGTTTTTT,CASSRPRTGDEKLFF
TRBJ2-7,TRBD2,-,TRBV7-2,TGTGCCAGCAGCTTAGTATGGTCGCGGGAGATCTCCTACGAGCAGTACTTC,CASSLVWSREISYEQYF
TRBJ1-2,-,-,TRBV20-1,TGCAGTGCTAGATACAGGGACGGCTACACCTTC,CSARYRDGYTF
TRBJ2-3,TRBD2,once,TRBV7-6,TGTGCCAGCAGCTTAGGGCTAGCGGGGGGAGATACGCAGTATTTT,CASSLGLAGGDTQYF
TRBJ2-5,TRBD1,-,TRBV6-1,TGTGCCAGCAGTGAAAGTACAGGGGGCGGGGAGACCCAGTACTTC,CASSESTGGGETQYF
TRBJ2-7,-,-,TRBV6-6,TGTGCCAGCAATAACCAGGGTTGGGCCTACGAGCAGTACTTC,CASNNQGWAYEQYF
TRBJ2-6,-,-,TRBV29-1,TGCAGCGTTGAAGCCCTGTCTGGGGCCAACGTCCTGACTTTC,CSVEALSGANVLTF
TRBJ2-7,-,-,TRBV11-2,TGTGCCAGCAGCTTAGAGGCCGGGACTGTCCCCTACGAGCAGTACTTC,CASSLEAGTVPYEQYF
TRBJ2-1,TRBD2,-,TRBV29-1,TGCAGCGTTGAACTAGCGGGGGGATACAATGAGCAGTTCTTC,CSVELAGGYNEQFF